Included here is one T cell receptor (beta chain) sequence, with context. Its antigen is still unknown. The table came from immunoSEQ multiplex PCR; TCRdb's copy has only in-frame clones and leaves some out. The sample has 2 million to 2.5 million clones, roughly 90% seen once. This sample is drawn from a study of shared clonotypes between healthy human individuals. Study-wide findings and caveats: Naive CD4 clonotypes overlapped across several donors at approximately 4.5%. Estimated richness was generally greater in naive than memory subsets.

CD4+ cells underwent separation, giving CD45RA+ naive and CD45RA-negative memory subsets. V lost 6 bases and J lost 5, with 18 bases in between. Germline V gives CDR1 MNHNS, CDR2 SASEGT. The CDR3 spans 15 residues. The sample consisted of naive CD4+ T cells from PBMCs. The subset here: CD45RA+ positively selected. The clonotype comes from a man aged 18 to 35 in good health. Some clones in this sample may be carry-over from other donors' samples. The chain employs TRBV6-1 and TRBJ2-3; a weak D match, TRBD1 (6 bases). This chain's CDR3 is CASRGTSGVGDTQYF. Written as DNA, the CDR3 is TGTGCCAGCAGGGGGACCTCAGGGGTCGGAGATACGCAGTATTTT.